These 26 T cell receptor beta chains were all obtained from the same sample, sequenced in a study of early T cells in non-severe SARS-CoV-2 infection. One entry per CDR3 protein results from TCRdb running MiXCR on the 5' RACE reads. The data show tens of thousands of distinct CDR3 sequences, approximately 12% seen once. The sequenced sample consisted of whole blood. The receptors originated from an adult who was a healthcare worker with PCR-confirmed SARS-CoV-2 infection or an uninfected control (not recorded which).

The sample holds many counts of this clonotype. The chain links TRBV12-3 or TRBV12-4 to TRBJ2-6; tentatively, D is TRBD1 (5 bases). This CDR3 has 13 residues. V was shortened by 8 bases and J by 6 bases, with 11 bases between the two germline ends. DNA for the CDR3: TGTGCCAGCTGTCGGACACCGGCCAACGTCCTGACTTTC. Protein product: CASCRTPANVLTF.

The rearrangement joins TRBV11-3 to TRBJ2-3, with D hard to call. Deletions cut 5 bases from V and 7 bases from J, with 10 bases between. There are 12 residues in the CDR3. Germline V gene sequence: CDR1 SGHNT, CDR2 YENEEA. Here the CDR3 reads CASSPPSYTQYF. The DNA for the CDR3 is TGTGCCAGCAGCCCCCCCAGTTATACGCAGTATTTT. The full variable domain, its missing parts supplied by reference TRBV11-3 and TRBJ2-3, is EAGVVQSPRYKIIEKKQPVAFWCNPISGHNTLYWYLQNLGQGPELLIRYENEEAVDDSQLPKDRFSAERLKGVDSTLKIQPAELGDSAVYLCASSPPSYTQYFGPGTRLTVL.

The rearrangement links TRBV11-2 to TRBJ2-2; 9 bases map to TRBD1. The CDR3 runs to 15 residues. The germline CDR1 and CDR2 sequences are SGHAT and FQNNGV. The V segment lost 4 bases and the J segment 7 bases; nucleotides outside the gene matches: 7. CDR3 DNA: TGTGCCAGCAGCTCTAAAACAGGGGGCCGCGGGGAGCTGTTTTTT. This codes for CASSSKTGGRGELFF.

The table lists this clonotype with a few counts. The chain couples TRBV5-4 to TRBJ2-2; 8 bases match TRBD1. Germline CDR1 SGHNT, CDR2 YYREEE (reference sequence). The CDR3 runs 15 residues. With V trimmed by 0 bases and J by 7 bases, 5 bases remained unmatched. The CDR3 DNA is TGTGCCAGCAGCTTGGGGGACAGGATACACGGGGAGCTGTTTTTT. The encoded protein is CASSLGDRIHGELFF.

This clonotype was detected many times. One end of the junction is discordant with germline, which a read error may explain. The chain uses TRBV29-1 and TRBJ1-1, with D possibly matching TRBD1 (6 bases). The CDR3 totals 13 residues. Per the germline V gene, CDR1 is SQVTM and CDR2 is ANQGSEA. Here the CDR3 DNA reads TGCAGCGTTCAAGAGGGGGGGAACACTGAAGCTTTCTTT. Protein: CSVQEGGNTEAFF.

The table lists this clonotype with many counts. This rearrangement joins TRBV10-3 to TRBJ2-7, with 14 bases lining up with TRBD2. The CDR3 loop spans 18 amino acids. Germline CDR1 and CDR2: ENHRY and SYGVKD. V lost 5 bases, J lost 2 bases, and 11 bases stayed unmatched. The CDR3 protein is CAISKGLAGAPRAYEQYF. The CDR3 nucleotides are TGTGCCATCAGTAAGGGACTAGCGGGAGCCCCCCGCGCCTACGAGCAGTACTTC.

The sample holds many counts of this clonotype. The genes are TRBV7-2 and TRBJ2-7; TRBD1 matches at 9 bases. CDR3 length equals 15 residues. With V trimmed by 3 bases and J by 5 bases, 8 bases remained unmatched. Germline lookup yields CDR1 SGHTA and CDR2 FQGNSA. CDR3 sequence: CASSFFGTGYNEQYF. DNA for the CDR3: TGTGCCAGCAGCTTCTTTGGGACAGGGTACAACGAGCAGTACTTC.

This clonotype has more than one count but fewer than ten. The rearrangement joins TRBV18 to TRBJ1-2; perhaps TRBD1 as D (5 bases). The CDR3 covers 13 residues. Per the germline V gene, CDR1 is KGHSH and CDR2 is LQKENI. V was cut by 1 base and J by 6 bases, with 9 bases left in between. CDR3 sequence reads: CASSPQGFNGYTF. The CDR3 region has the DNA TGTGCCAGCTCACCACAGGGGTTTAATGGCTACACCTTC.

The chain recombines TRBV24-1 with TRBJ2-1; TRBD2 aligns across 7 bases. This CDR3 has 15 amino acids. The V gene's germline CDR1 is KGHDR and CDR2 SFDVKD. With 3 bases clipped from V and 4 bases from J, the junction kept 5 bases outside the gene matches. DNA of the CDR3: TGTGCCACCAGTGATAGGCGGGAGCGATACAATGAGCAGTTCTTC. It codes for CATSDRRERYNEQFF.

This clonotype was recorded a few times. V is TRBV9 and J is TRBJ2-7; D is possibly TRBD1 or TRBD2 (5 bases each). In germline, CDR1 is SGDLS, CDR2 YYNGEE. V shed 4 bases and J shed 0 bases, with 17 bases lying between them. This CDR3 has 16 amino acids. The CDR3 DNA follows: TGTGCCAGCAGCCCTTTCACGGGGCAGAGCTCCTACGAGCAGTACTTC. Translating it yields CASSPFTGQSSYEQYF.

This clonotype was observed a few times. The V gene is TRBV29-1, the J gene TRBJ1-1; D is ambiguous. Trimming pared 4 bases from V and 8 bases from J, leaving 17 bases between. The germline V gene has CDR1 SQVTM and CDR2 ANQGSEA. This CDR3 is built from 13 residues. The chain's CDR3 is CSVVRPYPPEAFF. The CDR3 DNA reads as TGCAGCGTTGTACGACCGTATCCTCCCGAAGCTTTCTTT.

Written as DNA, the CDR3 is TGTGCCAGCAGTGACGAGAGTGCGAGCTCCTACAATGAGCAGTTCTTC. Amino acids: CASSDESASSYNEQFF. V usage is TRBV25-1 and J usage is TRBJ2-1, with D uncertain. Between the trimmed V and J ends, which lost 3 bases and 0 bases, there was a span of 12 bases. This CDR3 comprises 16 residues. Germline lookup yields CDR1 MGHDK and CDR2 SYGVNS.

The rearrangement links TRBV5-6 to TRBJ2-5, with TRBD1 matching 8 bases. The ends lost 2 bases at V and 5 bases at J; junction bases unmatched: 11. The CDR3 loop spans 16 amino acids. The germline V gene has CDR1 SGHDT and CDR2 YYEEEE. CDR3 bases: TGTGCCAGCAGCTTCTACCTCAGGGGGCTGGTGGAGACCCAGTACTTC. This sequence encodes CASSFYLRGLVETQYF. The complete variable domain, with remaining parts taken from reference TRBV5-6 and TRBJ2-5, reads DAGVTQSPTHLIKTRGQQVTLRCSPKSGHDTVSWYQQALGQGPQFIFQYYEEEERQRGNFPDRFSGHQFPNYSSELNVNALLLGDSALYLCASSFYLRGLVETQYFGPGTRLLVL.

V gene TRBV29-1 combines with J gene TRBJ2-3, with 7 bases lining up with TRBD1. The germline gives CDR1 SQVTM, CDR2 ANQGSEA. This CDR3 spans 12 amino acids. V lost 3 bases to trimming and J lost 3 bases; unmatched junction nucleotides: 0. CDR3 in amino acids: CSVEGQTDTQYF. CDR3 DNA: TGCAGCGTTGAGGGACAGACAGATACGCAGTATTTT.

At least ten counts were recorded for this clonotype. This sequence joins TRBV29-1 and TRBJ2-1; TRBD2 matches 7 bases. The CDR3 sequence is 14 residues long. V lost 3 bases, J lost 4 bases, and 6 bases stayed unmatched. Germline V gene data show CDR1 as SQVTM and CDR2 as ANQGSEA. DNA of the CDR3: TGCAGCGTTGATTACGGGAGGCAGTACAATGAGCAGTTCTTC. Protein: CSVDYGRQYNEQFF.

This clonotype was detected ten times or more. The rearrangement links TRBV29-1 to TRBJ2-5; no definite D call. Germline assignment: CDR1 SQVTM and CDR2 ANQGSEA. There are 12 residues in the CDR3. The germline V and J ends were trimmed by 6 bases and 5 bases, with 13 bases remaining between them. CDR3 sequence (DNA): TGCAGCGTCCGACGATTGGGGGAGACCCAGTACTTC. It specifies CSVRRLGETQYF.

This clonotype was observed a handful of times. The CDR3 loop is CASSNAGQLGYTF. CDR3 DNA: TGTGCCAGCAGCAACGCCGGACAGTTGGGCTACACCTTC. The chain combines TRBV6-6 with TRBJ1-2, with D maybe TRBD1 (6 bases). Germline CDR1 MNHNY, CDR2 SVGAGI (reference sequence). V shed 6 bases and J shed 8 bases, with 16 bases lying between them. This CDR3 contains 13 residues.

This clonotype was seen a few times. This chain joins TRBV15 and TRBJ2-1; TRBD2 might be the D (5 bases). The V and J ends lost 5 bases and 8 bases respectively, with 13 bases between them. This CDR3 contains 13 residues. Germline loops: CDR1 LNHNV, CDR2 YYDKDF (reference sequence). The CDR3 DNA reads TGTGCCACCAGCGAGGGCGGCCAGCATGAGCAGTTCTTC. It translates to CATSEGGQHEQFF. Filled out from reference TRBV15 and TRBJ2-1, the complete variable domain reads DAMVIQNPRYQVTQFGKPVTLSCSQTLNHNVMYWYQQKSSQAPKLLFHYYDKDFNNEADTPDNFQSRRPNTSFCFLDIRSPGLGDTAMYLCATSEGGQHEQFFGPGTRLTVL.

The chain combines TRBV5-1 with TRBJ1-1; 7 bases line up with TRBD1. CDR1 is SGHRS and CDR2 is YFSETQ in the germline V gene. The CDR3 has 15 amino acids. With 3 bases clipped from V and 2 bases from J, the junction kept 7 bases outside the gene matches. This CDR3 reads CASSSIQGLNTEAFF. The CDR3, as DNA: TGCGCCAGCAGCTCGATACAGGGGCTCAACACTGAAGCTTTCTTT.

This clonotype was seen only a few times. This chain joins TRBV18 and TRBJ2-1, with D uncertain. The CDR3 runs 16 residues. Trimming took 0 bases from V and 0 from J, leaving 9 bases between them. Looked up from germline, CDR1 is KGHSH and CDR2 is LQKENI. This CDR3 reads CASSPPQVTSYNEQFF. The CDR3 region has the DNA TGTGCCAGCTCACCACCTCAGGTAACCTCCTACAATGAGCAGTTCTTC.

CDR3 sequence (DNA): TGCAGCCCTGGTCGGGAGGGAAACAGCCACCCGACCGGGGAGCTGTTTTTT. It specifies CSPGREGNSHPTGELFF. The rearrangement joins TRBV29-1 to TRBJ2-2; TRBD2 matches 8 bases. The germline gives CDR1 SQVTM, CDR2 ANQGSEA. The CDR3 length is 17 residues. Unmatched junction bases numbered 19, after V lost 8 bases and J lost 5 bases.

This clonotype was counted between two and nine times. This chain joins TRBV6-2 or TRBV6-3 and TRBJ2-7; D tentatively reads TRBD1 or TRBD2 (6 bases each). V was cut by 5 bases and J by 6 bases, with 14 bases left in between. This CDR3 is built from 13 residues. Germline lookup yields CDR1 MNHEY and CDR2 SVGEGT. In nucleotides, the CDR3 is TGTGCCAGCAGTAACGTGGGGGGCTCCGAGCAGTACTTC. Translation: CASSNVGGSEQYF.

There are many counts of this clonotype. The rearrangement joins TRBV7-8 to TRBJ1-1, with D uncertain. V gave up 5 bases and J gave up 0 bases, with 13 bases separating them. The CDR3 extends over 15 amino acids. Germline V CDR1 and CDR2: SGHVS, FQNEAQ. The CDR3 reads CASSLRARMNTEAFF. CDR3 nucleotides: TGTGCCAGCAGCCTCCGGGCCCGTATGAACACTGAAGCTTTCTTT.

The chain recombines TRBV11-2 with TRBJ2-1; 10 positions agree with TRBD2. CDR3 length: 16 amino acids. Germline V gives CDR1 SGHAT, CDR2 FQNNGV. V was pared by 0 bases and J by 4 bases, with 3 bases of the junction left unmatched. CDR3 bases: TGTGCCAGCAGCTTAGAACTAGCGGGGACATACAATGAGCAGTTCTTC. This translates into CASSLELAGTYNEQFF. Based on the CDR3 plus reference TRBV11-2 and TRBJ2-1, the full variable domain is EAGVAQSPRYKIIEKRQSVAFWCNPISGHATLYWYQQILGQGPKLLIQFQNNGVVDDSQLPKDRFSAERLKGVDSTLKIQPAKLEDSAVYLCASSLELAGTYNEQFFGPGTRLTVL.

This clonotype was counted at least ten times. The genes are TRBV3-1 and TRBJ2-2; unclear D gene. Germline CDR1 reads LGHDT; CDR2 reads YNNKEL (reference sequence). CDR3 length: 12 residues. V shed 6 bases and J shed 3 bases, with 5 bases lying between them. CDR3 bases: TGTGCCAGCAGGATGTACACCGGGGAGCTGTTTTTT. Translated, it gives CASRMYTGELFF.

This clonotype was observed at least ten times. This chain joins TRBV2 and TRBJ1-5, with 9 bases lining up with TRBD1. The germline gives CDR1 SNHLY, CDR2 FYNNEI. The ends lost 4 bases at V and 9 bases at J; junction bases unmatched: 13. This CDR3 has 16 amino acids. In nucleotides, the CDR3 is TGTGCCAGCAGTGGTAATCGGGACAGGGCCTTTGGGCCCCAGCATTTT. It yields the protein CASSGNRDRAFGPQHF.